This T cell receptor beta chain was sequenced during a study of CD8 T cells in Susac syndrome. The germline CDR1 and CDR2 sequences are SGHDN and FVKESK. The CDR3 runs to 15 residues. Trimming removed 4 bases at V and 1 base at J, with 8 bases between. Sequencing targeted TCR beta in T cells from blood (CD8+ and CD4+). An amount of RNA that ranged from about 0.45 to 1 ug was reverse transcribed with random hexamers. TCRdb itself ran the immunoSEQ multiplex PCR reads through MiXCR, one entry per CDR3 protein. The sample has some 200,000 distinct CDR3 sequences; 90% to 95% are singletons. The source is a human donor with multiple sclerosis. This chain joins TRBV14 and TRBJ2-6; tentative D call: TRBD1 (6 bases). The specimen was CD4+ T cells from PBMCs. Here the CDR3 reads CASSRRGSGANVLTF. The CDR3 bases are TGTGCCAGCAGCCGCAGGGGTTCTGGGGCCAACGTCCTGACTTTC.